This entry lists 10 T cell receptor beta chains sequenced from one sample in a study of blood T cell repertoires in COVID-19. Here immunoSEQ multiplex PCR was the method, and the copy in TCRdb shows in-frame clones only, minus some. The data contain 150,000 to 200,000 clones, roughly 85% of them singletons. The sample consisted of peripheral blood. The source is a man in his fifties or sixties with active or convalescent COVID-19.

This chain joins TRBV25-1 and TRBJ1-2; 10 nucleotides line up with TRBD1. Germline V CDR1 and CDR2: MGHDK, SYGVNS. The trim removed 8 bases at V and 8 bases at J, leaving 11 bases unmatched. The CDR3 spans 14 residues. Here the CDR3 reads CASGVTGGAGGYTF. CDR3 in DNA: TGTGCCAGCGGAGTGACAGGGGGCGCTGGGGGCTACACCTTC.

CDR3 nucleotides: TGTGCCAGCAGCCCGTCAGGGTTGGAGACCCAGTACTTC. Its translation: CASSPSGLETQYF. The chain combines TRBV3-1 (or the pseudogene TRBV3-2) with TRBJ2-5, with D tentatively TRBD1 (5 bases). Between the trimmed V and J ends, which lost 4 bases and 5 bases, there was a span of 11 bases. Per the germline V gene, CDR1 is LGHDT and CDR2 is YNNKEL (reference sequence). The CDR3 length is 13 residues.

This chain joins TRBV5-4 and TRBJ1-1; TRBD1 matches at 7 bases. The CDR3 is 16 residues long. Germline CDR1 SGHNT, CDR2 YYREEE (reference sequence). After removal of 5 bases from V and 0 bases from J, the junction contained 10 bases not matched to a gene. In DNA form, the CDR3 reads TGTGCCAGCAGTAAGGGGGGCCAGGGGGTGAACACTGAAGCTTTCTTT. Protein: CASSKGGQGVNTEAFF.

The chain couples TRBV7-3 to TRBJ2-5, with a tentative D call TRBD2 (7 bases). CDR3 length: 13 amino acids. V was clipped by 5 bases and J by 4 bases, with 11 bases between them. From germline, CDR1 is SGHTA and CDR2 FQGTGA. The CDR3 DNA is TGTGCCAGCAGCCGAGGGGGGGCAGAGACCCAGTACTTC. This encodes CASSRGGAETQYF.

The chain is built from TRBV5-1 and TRBJ2-5; D is uncertain. CDR1 and CDR2 from the germline V gene are SGHRS and YFSETQ. V was cut by 4 bases and J by 0 bases, with 10 bases left in between. The CDR3 is 14 residues long. CDR3 nucleotide sequence: TGCGCCAGCAGCCCCGGTCGCTACCAAGAGACCCAGTACTTC. Protein sequence: CASSPGRYQETQYF.

The V and J genes are TRBV9 and TRBJ2-7; tentatively, D is TRBD2 (6 bases). CDR1 and CDR2 (germline): SGDLS, YYNGEE. The CDR3 sequence is 16 residues long. V was shortened by 0 bases and J by 0 bases, with 13 bases between the two germline ends. The CDR3 region is CASSVGAGRNSYEQYF. For the CDR3, the DNA is TGTGCCAGCAGCGTAGGGGCGGGGAGGAACTCCTACGAGCAGTACTTC.

The gene calls are TRBV7-3 and TRBJ2-6; D is possibly TRBD1 (6 bases). Germline lookup yields CDR1 SGHTA and CDR2 FQGTGA. V was cut by 1 base and J by 1 base, with 17 bases left in between. This CDR3 region has 19 residues. CDR3 amino acids: CASSLRAQGILSGANVLTF. CDR3 DNA: TGTGCCAGCAGCTTAAGGGCTCAGGGGATTCTGTCTGGGGCCAACGTCCTGACTTTC.

This clone has just one count. The rearrangement uses TRBV3-1 (or the pseudogene TRBV3-2) and TRBJ2-1; D not resolved. The germline V gene encodes CDR1 LGHDT and CDR2 YNNKEL (reference sequence). CDR3 length: 13 residues. Between the trimmed V and J ends, which lost 1 base and 6 bases, there was a span of 7 bases. CDR3 DNA: TGTGCCAGCAGCCAAGGCTACCTCAATGAGCAGTTCTTC. Translation gives CASSQGYLNEQFF.

The genes are TRBV19 and TRBJ1-1; TRBD1 might be the D (5 bases). The CDR3 is 15 amino acids. Germline values: CDR1 LNHDA, CDR2 SQIVND (reference sequence). V was trimmed by 1 base and J by 2 bases, leaving 11 bases between them. Here the CDR3 DNA reads TGTGCCAGTAGTATAGGTCGACAGATAAACACTGAAGCTTTCTTT. Translated, it gives CASSIGRQINTEAFF.

In its sample, this clone was seen once. The chain links TRBV6-5 to TRBJ2-7; a possible D gene is TRBD1 (6 bases). The CDR3 is made up of 13 amino acids. The ends were cut back, 6 bases at V and 6 bases at J, with 15 bases in the middle. CDR1 is MNHEY, CDR2 SVGAGI, per germline. CDR3 region: CASSPGHRSEQYF. The CDR3, as DNA: TGTGCCAGCAGCCCGGGACACCGAAGCGAGCAGTACTTC.